This T cell receptor (beta chain) was captured by sequencing in a study of Tregs in tolerant kidney transplant recipients. TCRdb's copy holds only in-frame clones and misses some; the assay was immunoSEQ multiplex PCR. This sample yields about 81,000 clones, of which 91% are seen a single time; 1.5% to 2% belongs to the top ten. Mixed chimerism was transient after nonmyeloablative marrow transplants from related graft donors. Unstimulated Tregs (CD4+CD25+CD127-) and CD4+CD25- non-Tregs were sorted from PBMCs. Per germline, CDR1 SGHTA and CDR2 FQGNSA. This CDR3 has 17 residues. Trimming pared 4 bases from V and 0 bases from J, leaving 13 bases between.

The specimen comprised CD4+ T cells from blood (PBMCs), sampled 24 months after the transplant. This chain connects TRBV7-2 to TRBJ2-6; possibly TRBD2 for D (7 bases). This receptor was obtained from a human patient who received a combined kidney and bone marrow transplant. Some T cells may have originated in the graft donor. CDR3 sequence: CASSYRGASSGANVLTF. CDR3 nucleotides: TGTGCCAGCAGCTACCGGGGGGCTTCCTCTGGGGCCAACGTCCTGACTTTC.